A single count supports the clone carrying this T cell receptor (beta chain). This record comes from a study of control samples from healthy donors and cancer patients. Measured with immunoSEQ multiplex PCR; TCRdb has only the in-frame clones, and not every one. The data contain about 80,000 clones, nearly 90% of them seen just once; the ten biggest clones take up 5.5%. This clonotype was obtained from a man aged 45-60 years in good health. The source material was blood.

The DNA for the CDR3 is TGCGCCAGCAGCTTGCAAGGAGACACTGAAGCTTTCTTT. Amino acids: CASSLQGDTEAFF. The J gene is TRBJ1-1, the V gene TRBV5-1; D is unresolved. The CDR3 runs to 13 residues. Trimming cost V 1 base and J 3 bases, with 7 bases left between them. The germline V gene encodes CDR1 SGHRS and CDR2 YFSETQ.